Below are 23 T cell receptor beta chains sequenced from a single sample in a study of T-cell reconstitution after alpha-beta-depleted transplantation in children. Unique molecular identifiers tagged the TCRbeta library. MiXCR, applied by TCRdb to the PCR reads, yields one record per CDR3 protein. The repertoire holds about 130,000 distinct CDR3 sequences, with 8.5% to 10% as singletons. The starting material was PBMCs, mostly from graft donor cells, obtained 180 days after TCRalphabeta/CD19-depleted stem cell transplant. The source is a girl under three years old who had a stem cell transplant for combined immunodeficiency, so the T cells may come from the graft donor.

This clonotype showed up just a few times. The V gene is TRBV7-8, the J gene TRBJ2-2; D may be TRBD1 (6 bases). V dropped 7 bases and J dropped 0 bases, with 15 bases sitting between them. The germline V gene has CDR1 SGHVS and CDR2 FQNEAQ. CDR3 length equals 16 residues. DNA for the CDR3: TGTGCCAGCACCAAGACCAGGGGTCCGAACACCGGGGAGCTGTTTTTT. Translating it yields CASTKTRGPNTGELFF.

This clonotype was observed at least ten times. The genes are TRBV9 and TRBJ2-1; TRBD2 matches 7 bases. The germline gives CDR1 SGDLS, CDR2 YYNGEE. Trimming at V came to 3 bases and at J to 0 bases, leaving 6 bases not matched to a gene. There are 16 residues in the CDR3. The CDR3 DNA sequence: TGTGCCAGCAGCGCTAGCGGCCCCAGCTCCTACAATGAGCAGTTCTTC. Its translation is CASSASGPSSYNEQFF.

The chain uses TRBV2 and TRBJ1-3, with TRBD1 matching over 8 bases. CDR3 length: 13 residues. Germline CDR1 SNHLY, CDR2 FYNNEI. With V trimmed by 4 bases and J by 8 bases, 4 bases remained unmatched. CDR3 DNA sequence: TGTGCCAGCAGTGTGGACAGGGAGGACACCATATATTTT. Translating it yields CASSVDREDTIYF.

Remarks on this clonotype: A read error may explain this, as a much larger clone is one base away. The chain carries TRBV12-3 or TRBV12-4 and TRBJ2-6; no clear D. There are 12 residues in the CDR3. The chain's CDR3 is CASSLSANGLTF. The CDR3, as DNA: TGTGCCAGCAGCCTATCGGCCAACGGCCTGACTTTC.

This clonotype was recorded a few times. The rearrangement joins TRBV29-1 to TRBJ1-1; no firm D call. The germline CDR1 and CDR2 sequences are SQVTM and ANQGSEA. V was clipped by 7 bases and J by 0 bases, with 9 bases between them. This CDR3 spans 12 amino acids. The CDR3 DNA reads as TGCAGCGCTCACATGTTGAACACTGAAGCTTTCTTT. Amino acid sequence: CSAHMLNTEAFF.

The chain carries TRBV20-1 and TRBJ2-7; D is uncertain. V lost 1 base to trimming and J lost 0 bases, with 13 bases between them. CDR3 length: 15 amino acids. CDR1 DFQATT and CDR2 SNEGSKA come from the germline V gene (reference sequence). CDR3 DNA: TGCAGTGCTAGAGTTAGGGTCAGCTCCTCCTACGAGCAGTACTTC. Its protein is CSARVRVSSSYEQYF.

This clonotype was found a few times. The chain has TRBV29-1 and TRBJ1-1; tentatively, D is TRBD1 (5 bases). V was trimmed by 3 bases and J by 3 bases, leaving 8 bases between them. CDR3 length: 12 amino acids. Germline V gene lookup returns CDR1 SQVTM and CDR2 ANQGSEA. The CDR3: CSVEWGDTEAFF. The CDR3 coding sequence is TGCAGCGTTGAGTGGGGGGACACTGAAGCTTTCTTT.

This clonotype was counted a few times. The chain is built from TRBV29-1 and TRBJ2-3, with D perhaps TRBD2 (7 bases). The CDR3 is 13 residues long. With 4 bases removed from V and 8 bases from J, the gap between germline ends came to 16 bases. Germline values: CDR1 SQVTM, CDR2 ANQGSEA. In DNA form, the CDR3 reads TGCAGCGTTGCGGGGGGCCAGTCGGTTACGCAGTATTTT. Its protein is CSVAGGQSVTQYF.

The rearrangement uses TRBV20-1 and TRBJ1-2; D remains ambiguous. V was shortened by 6 bases and J by 8 bases, with 13 bases between the two germline ends. The CDR3 has 11 amino acids. The germline CDR1 and CDR2 sequences are DFQATT and SNEGSKA (reference sequence). The CDR3 DNA follows: TGCAGTGCAATGGTCCGGCGGGGCTACACCTTC. Translation gives CSAMVRRGYTF.

The gene calls are TRBV20-1 and TRBJ2-2, with unresolved D. Germline V gene lookup returns CDR1 DFQATT and CDR2 SNEGSKA (reference sequence). The V end was cut by 1 base, the J end by 2 bases, with 14 bases between. The CDR3 loop spans 16 amino acids. CDR3 sequence (DNA): TGCAGTGCTAGAGTCAGTCCGGCCCTAAACACCGGGGAGCTGTTTTTT. Its translation is CSARVSPALNTGELFF.

In its sample, this clonotype was seen a few times. The V and J genes are TRBV10-3 and TRBJ1-1; the D gene is possibly TRBD1 (6 bases). The V gene lost 7 bases and the J gene lost 2 bases, with 14 bases spanning the gap. The CDR3 length is 14 residues. The germline gives CDR1 ENHRY, CDR2 SYGVKD. The CDR3: CAITQGPFNTEAFF. In nucleotides, the CDR3 is TGTGCCATCACACAGGGCCCCTTCAACACTGAAGCTTTCTTT.

On this clonotype: A clone one base away is much larger, so this may be a read error. The chain couples TRBV6-1 to TRBJ2-5; 11 nucleotides match TRBD2. CDR1 and CDR2 (germline): MNHNS, SASEGT. The CDR3 has 15 residues. The CDR3 sequence: CASSGLSGRAETKYF. Here the CDR3 DNA reads TGTGCCAGCAGTGGACTTAGCGGGAGGGCCGAGACCAAGTACTTC.

This clonotype was detected only a few times. The chain couples TRBV29-1 to TRBJ2-3; no clear D gene. CDR3 length: 15 amino acids. V shed 1 base and J shed 2 bases, with 13 bases lying between them. The germline gives CDR1 SQVTM, CDR2 ANQGSEA. CDR3 residues: CSVEGVAGYTDTQYF. DNA for the CDR3: TGCAGCGTTGAAGGGGTAGCAGGATACACAGATACGCAGTATTTT.

This chain links TRBV5-6 with TRBJ2-3; D uncertain. Germline lookup yields CDR1 SGHDT and CDR2 YYEEEE. Trimming took off 2 bases at V and 4 bases at J, with 11 bases between the two ends. The CDR3 runs 14 residues. The CDR3 region is CASSFPSTADTQYF. Written as DNA, the CDR3 is TGTGCCAGCAGCTTTCCCTCTACCGCAGATACGCAGTATTTT.

This clonotype was observed many times. The chain links TRBV6-6 to TRBJ2-1; no firm D call. The CDR3 runs 16 residues. Trimming left V 6 bases short and J 3 bases short, with 18 bases between. Germline values: CDR1 MNHNY, CDR2 SVGAGI (reference sequence). CDR3 in amino acids: CASRFEATLSYNEQFF. The CDR3, as DNA: TGTGCCAGCAGGTTCGAAGCGACTCTTAGCTACAATGAGCAGTTCTTC.

The CDR3 sequence is CSARPQETQYF. The CDR3 DNA reads TGCAGTGCTAGACCCCAAGAGACCCAGTACTTC. The rearrangement joins TRBV20-1 to TRBJ2-5; D unresolved. The CDR3 extends over 11 amino acids. V lost 2 bases and J lost 1, with 2 bases in between. The germline V gene encodes CDR1 DFQATT and CDR2 SNEGSKA (reference sequence).

This clonotype was detected only a few times. J is TRBJ2-3 and V is TRBV29-1, with D perhaps TRBD1 or TRBD2 (5 bases each). The CDR3 totals 15 residues. V was clipped by 1 base and J by 4 bases, with 15 bases between them. The germline V gene encodes CDR1 SQVTM and CDR2 ANQGSEA. Here the CDR3 reads CSVEGGPPRADTQYF. The CDR3 nucleotides read TGCAGCGTTGAAGGGGGACCGCCGAGGGCAGATACGCAGTATTTT.

This chain uses TRBV7-2 with TRBJ1-6; D not resolved. The V end lost 0 bases, the J end lost 7 bases, and 10 bases lay between the germline ends. Germline V gene data show CDR1 as SGHTA and CDR2 as FQGNSA. CDR3 length: 15 amino acids. CDR3 nucleotides: TGTGCCAGCAGCTTAGCCCCACCCCCCAATTCACCCCTCCACTTT. Protein product: CASSLAPPPNSPLHF.

The chain couples TRBV9 to TRBJ2-6; no definite D call. V lost 3 bases and J lost 0, with 10 bases in between. Germline assignment: CDR1 SGDLS and CDR2 YYNGEE. The CDR3 extends over 16 amino acids. This chain's CDR3 is CASSGNSLSGANVLTF. The CDR3, as DNA: TGTGCCAGCAGCGGGAACAGCCTCTCTGGGGCCAACGTCCTGACTTTC.

This clonotype has more than one count but fewer than ten. V is TRBV28 and J is TRBJ2-1, with TRBD1 matching 7 bases. Germline V gene data show CDR1 as MDHEN and CDR2 as SYDVKM. Trimming took 5 bases from V and 4 from J; bases not matched to a gene: 11. The CDR3 sequence is 16 residues long. DNA of the CDR3: TGTGCCAGCAGTAATTGGGGCGACAGGGTATACAATGAGCAGTTCTTC. Residues: CASSNWGDRVYNEQFF.

A few counts support this clonotype. The chain recombines TRBV7-3 with TRBJ2-1, with TRBD2 matching over 11 bases. The CDR3 extends over 14 amino acids. Germline V gene data show CDR1 as SGHTA and CDR2 as FQGTGA. J was trimmed by 7 bases and V by 5 bases; bases with no gene match: 4. The CDR3 reads CASSLAGGFNEQFF. CDR3 nucleotide sequence: TGTGCCAGCAGCCTAGCGGGGGGCTTTAATGAGCAGTTCTTC.

This clonotype turned up a few times. The chain combines TRBV7-2 with TRBJ2-2; D is undetermined. Between the trimmed V and J ends, which lost 5 bases and 5 bases, there was a span of 15 bases. CDR1 and CDR2 (germline): SGHTA, FQGNSA. CDR3 size: 15 residues. CDR3 in DNA: TGTGCCAGCAGCCTAAGGACGGTCTTTACCGGGGAGCTGTTTTTT. It codes for CASSLRTVFTGELFF.

This clonotype was detected a few times. The chain is built from TRBV29-1 and TRBJ2-3; D is unclear. Deletions cut 5 bases from V and 1 base from J, with 16 bases between. Germline V gene lookup returns CDR1 SQVTM and CDR2 ANQGSEA. The CDR3 has 15 residues. CDR3 protein: CSVKWAPVGTDTQYF. For the CDR3, the DNA is TGCAGCGTTAAGTGGGCACCGGTCGGCACAGATACGCAGTATTTT.